This entry describes one T cell receptor (beta chain). Other DNA sequences within the sample encode an identical CDR3. The data derive from a study of blood T cell repertoires in COVID-19. Study at large: COVID-19 samples from acute and convalescent phases originated in the United States, Italy and Spain. The cDNA or gDNA used as material had been derived from T cells, B-cell-depleted T cells, or PBMCs.

Original analysis: For nucleated cells, counts were estimated from reference gene primer amplification. TCRdb's copy holds only in-frame clones and misses some; the assay was immunoSEQ multiplex PCR. For V, J and clone size, that table is used; D and trimming come from the DNA. This table has 170,000 or so clones, about 75% appearing once. The sample was peripheral blood. This sequence was found in a woman aged 70-85 years with acute or convalescent COVID-19.

DNA for the CDR3: TGTGCCAGCAGCTTAGGGGACAGGCGGAACTATGGCTACACCTTC. Translated, it gives CASSLGDRRNYGYTF. The genes are TRBV7-9 and TRBJ1-2; 8 positions agree with TRBD1. V lost 1 base, J lost 2 bases, and 3 bases stayed unmatched. CDR3 length equals 15 residues. From germline, CDR1 is SEHNR and CDR2 FQNEAQ (reference sequence).